One and the same sample provided the 15 T cell receptor beta chains below, sequenced in a study of T cell clones after liver transplantation. Using immunoSEQ multiplex PCR, the repertoire was profiled, and TCRdb retains in-frame clones only, with some absent. Of around 80,000 clones in the sample, about 82% were seen once. Sequencing used CD4+ T cells from blood, obtained approximately 45 months after liver transplant. Receptor source: a human patient who received a liver transplant. The graft donor may account for some of the T cells.

The chain couples TRBV7-9 to TRBJ2-7, with 7 bases identical to TRBD1. The V segment lost 5 bases and the J segment 0 bases; nucleotides outside the gene matches: 7. CDR1 is SEHNR and CDR2 is FQNEAQ in the germline V gene (reference sequence). The CDR3 totals 15 residues. CDR3 in amino acids: CASSPWTGSSYEQYF. In DNA form, the CDR3 reads TGTGCCAGCAGCCCGTGGACAGGCAGCTCCTACGAGCAGTACTTC.

The V call is TRBV7-8, the J call TRBJ1-5, with D possibly being TRBD1 (6 bases). Germline V lookup: CDR1 SGHVS, CDR2 FQNEAQ. The V end was cut by 5 bases, the J end by 9 bases, with 17 bases between. The length of the CDR3 is 14 residues. CDR3 protein: CASSERRTVLPQHF. The CDR3 DNA reads as TGTGCCAGCAGCGAACGACGGACAGTTCTGCCCCAGCATTTT.

The V call is TRBV27, the J call TRBJ1-5; 8 bases fit TRBD1. V shed 6 bases and J 4 bases; nucleotides not matched to a gene: 5. The CDR3 runs to 14 residues. Germline V CDR1 and CDR2: MNHEY, SMNVEV (reference sequence). For the CDR3, the DNA is TGTGCCAGCAGATCGGACAGGGCAAATCAGCCCCAGCATTTT. It translates to CASRSDRANQPQHF.

Only a few counts were recorded for this clone. The chain joins TRBV28 to TRBJ2-7, with a tentative D call TRBD1 (5 bases). The V and J ends lost 4 bases and 0 bases respectively, with 10 bases between them. The CDR3 sequence is 14 residues long. CDR1 MDHEN and CDR2 SYDVKM come from the germline V gene. CDR3 residues: CASSYLDSSYEQYF. Here the CDR3 DNA reads TGTGCCAGCAGTTACCTCGACAGCTCCTACGAGCAGTACTTC.

The chain joins TRBV18 to TRBJ1-3, with D uncertain. CDR1 and CDR2 from the germline V gene are KGHSH and LQKENI. Deletions cut 4 bases from V and 2 bases from J, with 12 bases between. CDR3 length: 15 amino acids. CDR3 sequence (DNA): TGTGCCAGCTCACTCACCGAAGTAGCTGGAAACACCATATATTTT. It codes for CASSLTEVAGNTIYF.

This chain connects TRBV10-1 to TRBJ2-2; TRBD1 aligns across 7 bases. The CDR3 is 17 amino acids. J lost 5 bases, V lost 0 bases, and 9 bases had no gene match. The germline CDR1 and CDR2 sequences are WNHNN and SYGVQD (reference sequence). The CDR3 spells CASSESSRGLRTGELFF. The CDR3 DNA reads as TGCGCCAGCAGTGAGTCGTCGAGGGGGCTAAGGACCGGGGAGCTGTTTTTT.

This chain uses TRBV5-5 with TRBJ1-1; 7 nucleotides line up with TRBD1. Germline CDR1 SGHKS, CDR2 YYEKEE (reference sequence). The CDR3 is 14 amino acids. V shed 3 bases, J shed 5 bases, and the junction held 7 bases outside the gene matches. The chain's CDR3 is CASSWQGGKTEAFF. In DNA, the CDR3 is TGTGCCAGCAGCTGGCAGGGGGGAAAGACTGAAGCTTTCTTT.

The rearrangement links TRBV23-1 to TRBJ1-2; D possibly corresponds to TRBD1 (5 bases). TRBV23-1 is annotated as an ORF whose role is uncertain. The V end lost 7 bases, the J end lost 3 bases, and 12 bases lay between the germline ends. The CDR3 sequence is 13 residues long. The CDR3 nucleotides are TGCGCCAGCAACGAAGACAGAGACTATGGCTACACCTTC. This codes for CASNEDRDYGYTF.

This chain connects TRBV29-1 to TRBJ1-1, with 8 bases fitting TRBD1. This CDR3 comprises 15 residues. The J segment lost 11 bases and the V segment lost 4 bases, leaving 18 bases of the junction unmatched. Germline V gene data show CDR1 as SQVTM and CDR2 as ANQGSEA. The CDR3 coding sequence is TGCAGCGTTGGCGGGACAGGTTTCAGCGGTCTGTCGGCTTTCTTT. This codes for CSVGGTGFSGLSAFF.

The chain combines TRBV2 with TRBJ1-5, with TRBD1 matching 11 bases. CDR3 length: 13 amino acids. After removal of 4 bases from V and 8 bases from J, the junction contained 1 base not matched to a gene. CDR1 and CDR2 from the germline V gene are SNHLY and FYNNEI. The CDR3 spells CASSVGQGEPQHF. In DNA form, the CDR3 reads TGTGCCAGCAGTGTGGGACAGGGGGAGCCCCAGCATTTT.

The chain couples TRBV9 to TRBJ2-1; 10 bases are a match to TRBD2. J gave up 7 bases and V 3 bases, and 10 bases lay outside the gene matches. Looked up from germline, CDR1 is SGDLS and CDR2 is YYNGEE. This CDR3 is built from 16 residues. CDR3 region: CASSASGTSDPNEQFF. The CDR3 region has the DNA TGTGCCAGCAGCGCCTCCGGGACTAGCGACCCGAATGAGCAGTTCTTC.

This chain uses TRBV6-6 with TRBJ2-2; D not resolved. The CDR3 sequence is 14 residues long. Germline V gene sequence: CDR1 MNHNY, CDR2 SVGAGI (reference sequence). Trimming shortened V by 0 bases and J by 1 base, and 3 bases separated the two germline ends. Here the CDR3 DNA reads TGTGCCAGCAGTTACTCGAAGAACACCGGGGAGCTGTTTTTT. Residues: CASSYSKNTGELFF.

J is TRBJ1-4 and V is TRBV27, with 7 bases that match TRBD1. From germline, CDR1 is MNHEY and CDR2 SMNVEV (reference sequence). CDR3 size: 16 residues. Trimming at V came to 6 bases and at J to 7 bases, leaving 14 bases not matched to a gene. The CDR3 sequence is CASRRTGVVGGEKLFF. DNA for the CDR3: TGTGCCAGCAGGAGAACAGGGGTGGTAGGTGGTGAAAAACTGTTTTTT.

This chain connects TRBV6-4 to TRBJ2-6; no clear D gene. The CDR3 contains 14 residues. Trimming pared 4 bases from V and 0 bases from J, leaving 4 bases between. In germline, CDR1 is MRHNA, CDR2 SNTAGT. CDR3 in amino acids: CASSVSSGANVLTF. In DNA, the CDR3 is TGTGCCAGCAGTGTTAGCTCTGGGGCCAACGTCCTGACTTTC.

CDR3 in DNA: TGTGCCAGCAGCCCCAGGACAGTCGTCGAGGGCTACACCTTC. This codes for CASSPRTVVEGYTF. The gene calls are TRBV7-9 and TRBJ1-2; a possible D gene is TRBD1 (6 bases). CDR3 length equals 14 residues. Deletions cut 5 bases from V and 8 bases from J, with 18 bases between. CDR1 and CDR2 (germline): SEHNR, FQNEAQ (reference sequence).